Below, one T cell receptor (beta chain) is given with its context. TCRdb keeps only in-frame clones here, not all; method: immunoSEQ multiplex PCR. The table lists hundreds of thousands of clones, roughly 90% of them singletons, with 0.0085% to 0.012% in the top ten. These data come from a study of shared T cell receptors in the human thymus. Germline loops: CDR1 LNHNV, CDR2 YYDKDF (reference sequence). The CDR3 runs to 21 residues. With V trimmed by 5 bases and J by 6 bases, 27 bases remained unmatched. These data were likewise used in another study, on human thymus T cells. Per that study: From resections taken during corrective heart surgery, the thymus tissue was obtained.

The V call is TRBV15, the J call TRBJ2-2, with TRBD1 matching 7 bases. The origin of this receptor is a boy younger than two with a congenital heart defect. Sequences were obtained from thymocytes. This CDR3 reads CATSGPLEGAKHHVQSGELFF. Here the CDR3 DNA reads TGTGCCACCAGCGGACCCCTTGAGGGGGCAAAACACCATGTACAGTCCGGGGAGCTGTTTTTT.